The source of this TCR beta chain is a study of blood T cell repertoires in COVID-19. As for the study in general: Sites in the United States, Italy and Spain provided acute and convalescent COVID-19 samples. Sources were T cells, B-cell-depleted T cells, or PBMCs; the material itself was cDNA or gDNA.

Germline V CDR1 and CDR2: SEHNR, FQNEAQ (reference sequence). The CDR3 contains 17 residues. Deletions cut 0 bases from V and 0 bases from J, with 14 bases between. Per the original data handling: Reference gene primers were amplified, and this amplification served to estimate nucleated cell counts. Some clones are missing from TCRdb's copy, which holds only in-frame ones; the method was immunoSEQ multiplex PCR. The DNA gave D and trimming, while V, J and clone size come from that table. The sample records 50,000 or so clones, around four fifths being singletons. The clonotype comes from a man aged 45-65 years with acute or convalescent COVID-19. The V call is TRBV7-9, the J call TRBJ2-5, with D possibly TRBD1 on 5 matching bases. The sample consisted of peripheral blood. The CDR3 DNA reads as TGTGCCAGCAGCTTAGCGGTCGCAGGGCAGTACCAAGAGACCCAGTACTTC. Amino acids: CASSLAVAGQYQETQYF.